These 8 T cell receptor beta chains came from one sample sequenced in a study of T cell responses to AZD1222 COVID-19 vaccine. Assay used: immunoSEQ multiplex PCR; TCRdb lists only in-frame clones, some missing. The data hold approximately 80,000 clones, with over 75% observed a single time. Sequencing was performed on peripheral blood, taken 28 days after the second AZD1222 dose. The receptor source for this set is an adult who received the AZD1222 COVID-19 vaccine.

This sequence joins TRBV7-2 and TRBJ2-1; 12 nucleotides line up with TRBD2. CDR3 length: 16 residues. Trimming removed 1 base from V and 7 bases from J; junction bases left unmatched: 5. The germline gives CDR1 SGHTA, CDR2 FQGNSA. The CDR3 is CASSLVRLAGENEQFF. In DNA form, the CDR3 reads TGTGCCAGCAGCTTAGTCAGACTAGCGGGAGAGAATGAGCAGTTCTTC.

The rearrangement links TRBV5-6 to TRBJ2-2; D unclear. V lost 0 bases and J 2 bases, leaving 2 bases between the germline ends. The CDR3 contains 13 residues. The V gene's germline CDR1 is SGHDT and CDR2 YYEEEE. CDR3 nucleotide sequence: TGTGCCAGCAGCTTGGTAAACACCGGGGAGCTGTTTTTT. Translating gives CASSLVNTGELFF.

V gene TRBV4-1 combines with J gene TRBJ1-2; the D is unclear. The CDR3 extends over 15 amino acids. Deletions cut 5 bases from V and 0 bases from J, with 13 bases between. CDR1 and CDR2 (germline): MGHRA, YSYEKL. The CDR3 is CASSTSGTSNYGYTF. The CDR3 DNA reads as TGCGCCAGCAGCACGTCGGGCACTTCTAACTATGGCTACACCTTC.

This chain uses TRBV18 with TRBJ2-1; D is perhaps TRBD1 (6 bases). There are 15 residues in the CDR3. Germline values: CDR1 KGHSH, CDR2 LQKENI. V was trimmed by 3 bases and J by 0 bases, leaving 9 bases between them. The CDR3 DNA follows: TGTGCCAGCTCACCGGGGGCAAGCTCCTACAATGAGCAGTTCTTC. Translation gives CASSPGASSYNEQFF.

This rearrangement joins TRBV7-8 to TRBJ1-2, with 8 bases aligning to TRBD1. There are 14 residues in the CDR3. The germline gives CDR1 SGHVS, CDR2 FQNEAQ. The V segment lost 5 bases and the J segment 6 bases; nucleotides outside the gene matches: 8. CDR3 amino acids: CASSPRQGRHGYTF. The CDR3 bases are TGTGCCAGCAGCCCGAGACAGGGGCGCCATGGCTACACCTTC.

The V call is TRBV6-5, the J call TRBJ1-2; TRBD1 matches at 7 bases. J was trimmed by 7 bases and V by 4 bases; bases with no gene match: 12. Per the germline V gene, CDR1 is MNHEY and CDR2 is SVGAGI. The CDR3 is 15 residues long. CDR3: CASSFPGQPGGGYTF. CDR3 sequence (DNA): TGTGCCAGCAGTTTTCCGGGACAGCCAGGGGGTGGCTACACCTTC.

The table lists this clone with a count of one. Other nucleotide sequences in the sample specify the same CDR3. CDR3: CASSLARNTEAFF. For the CDR3, the DNA is TGTGCCAGCAGCTTAGCCAGGAACACTGAAGCTTTCTTT. The chain has TRBV11-2 and TRBJ1-1; D is ambiguous. The CDR3 extends over 13 amino acids. V dropped 1 base and J dropped 1 base, with 4 bases sitting between them. CDR1 SGHAT and CDR2 FQNNGV come from the germline V gene.

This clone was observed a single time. CDR3: CATSDPGTTNEKLFF. CDR3 bases: TGTGCCACCAGTGATCCCGGGACAACTAATGAAAAACTGTTTTTT. The chain employs TRBV24-1 and TRBJ1-4; D call uncertain. The CDR3 has 15 residues. The V gene's germline CDR1 is KGHDR and CDR2 SFDVKD. Deletions cut 3 bases from V and 0 bases from J, with 7 bases between.